These 9 T cell receptor beta chains originate from one sample sequenced in a study of CD8 T cells in Susac syndrome. Random-hexamer reverse transcription was applied to about 0.45 to 1 ug RNA. TCRdb used MiXCR to reprocess the immunoSEQ multiplex PCR reads, holding one entry per CDR3 protein. The table lists 100,000 to 150,000 distinct CDR3 sequences, more than 90% of them singletons, with roughly 0.087% in the top ten. Sequencing input: CD4+ T cells from PBMCs. The receptors stem from a human donor in good health.

This sequence joins TRBV5-1 and TRBJ2-7; maybe TRBD1 (5 bases). CDR3 size: 13 residues. V was trimmed by 4 bases and J by 6 bases, leaving 14 bases between them. Germline V gene lookup returns CDR1 SGHRS and CDR2 YFSETQ. CDR3 nucleotide sequence: TGCGCCAGCAGCCCCCAACCAGGGTCCGAGCAGTACTTC. This codes for CASSPQPGSEQYF.

This chain uses TRBV5-1 with TRBJ2-1; D is ambiguous. This CDR3 is 15 amino acids long. Trimming cost V 1 base and J 5 bases, with 13 bases left between them. CDR1 SGHRS and CDR2 YFSETQ come from the germline V gene. CDR3 bases: TGCGCCAGCAGCTTGTCGGGCGTGACTCACAATGAGCAGTTCTTC. This translates into CASSLSGVTHNEQFF.

This chain links TRBV18 with TRBJ2-7; no clear D. Between the trimmed V and J ends, which lost 4 bases and 3 bases, there was a span of 10 bases. In germline, CDR1 is KGHSH, CDR2 LQKENI. The CDR3 length is 13 residues. The CDR3 region is CASSQRVGYEQYF. The CDR3 DNA reads as TGTGCCAGCTCACAAAGGGTGGGCTACGAGCAGTACTTC.

The chain has TRBV7-2 and TRBJ2-6, with no clear D. In germline, CDR1 is SGHTA, CDR2 FQGNSA. V was pared by 5 bases and J by 2 bases, with 13 bases between. There are 16 residues in the CDR3. Here the CDR3 reads CASSVIGSTGANVLTF. The CDR3 DNA follows: TGTGCCAGCAGCGTTATCGGCTCGACTGGGGCCAACGTCCTGACTTTC.

The chain links TRBV20-1 to TRBJ2-3; D remains ambiguous. This CDR3 spans 16 amino acids. V lost 6 bases and J 1 base, leaving 20 bases between the germline ends. Looked up from germline, CDR1 is DFQATT and CDR2 is SNEGSKA (reference sequence). The DNA for the CDR3 is TGCAGTGCACAACCCCCCGCAGGCCCAGGCACAGATACGCAGTATTTT. Its protein is CSAQPPAGPGTDTQYF.

The rearrangement uses TRBV7-9 and TRBJ1-1, with D unresolved. Germline V gene data show CDR1 as SEHNR and CDR2 as FQNEAQ (reference sequence). CDR3 length: 11 residues. V lost 8 bases to trimming and J lost 10 bases, with 14 bases between them. CDR3 loop: CASGSGSTAFF. The CDR3 DNA reads as TGTGCCAGCGGGTCAGGCTCGACAGCTTTCTTT.

The V gene is TRBV5-4, the J gene TRBJ2-2, with D perhaps matching TRBD2 (6 bases). Germline CDR1 SGHNT, CDR2 YYREEE (reference sequence). This CDR3 has 16 amino acids. V was pared by 4 bases and J by 5 bases, with 18 bases between. CDR3 nucleotide sequence: TGTGCCAGCAGCCACGACCCGGCGGGGAGGACCGGGGAGCTGTTTTTT. Protein product: CASSHDPAGRTGELFF.

CDR3 sequence (DNA): TGTGCCAGCAGCTTAAAAGCGCCCACAGATACGCAGTATTTT. Amino acid sequence: CASSLKAPTDTQYF. The J gene is TRBJ2-3, the V gene TRBV7-9; D unclear. Germline values: CDR1 SEHNR, CDR2 FQNEAQ (reference sequence). V lost 2 bases, J lost 2 bases, and 8 bases lay in between. This CDR3 is built from 14 residues. Full variable domain (rest looked up from reference TRBV7-9 and TRBJ2-3): DTGVSQNPRHKITKRGQNVTFRCDPISEHNRLYWYRQTLGQGPEFLTYFQNEAQLEKSRLLSDRFSAERPKGSFSTLEIQRTEQGDSAMYLCASSLKAPTDTQYFGPGTRLTVL.

This chain uses TRBV30 with TRBJ2-3, with 10 bases identical to TRBD1. Losses at the gene ends were 3 bases for V and 4 bases for J; bases not matched to a gene: 7. The CDR3 runs to 15 residues. From germline, CDR1 is GTSNPN and CDR2 SVGIG (reference sequence). CDR3 residues: CAWSPRDRGPDTQYF. The CDR3 nucleotides are TGTGCCTGGAGCCCCCGGGACAGGGGTCCAGATACGCAGTATTTT.